The rows below give T cell receptor beta chains drawn from one sample of a study of shared clonotypes between healthy human individuals. The table came from immunoSEQ multiplex PCR; TCRdb's copy has only in-frame clones and leaves some out. This sample yields millions of clones, of which about 92% are seen a single time; around 1.7% belongs to the top ten. The specimen sequenced was naive CD8+ T cells from PBMCs. The origin of the receptors is a man between 18 and 29 years old in good health. Some clones in this sample may be carry-over from other donors' samples. Both conserved end residues are part of each CDR3. The D gene is left open where the match is weak. Some rows mark clone size as missing; the rest say once, few, many or name a class of expanded clone.

J gene,D gene,V gene,clone size,CDR3 DNA,CDR3 protein
TRBJ2-3,.,TRBV7-9,.,TGTGCCAGCGGAAGACTTAGCACAGATACGCAGTATTTT,CASGRLSTDTQYF
TRBJ2-7,TRBD1,TRBV14,.,TGTGCCAGCAGCCCCCGGGACAGGGGGCTTCGGGAGCAGTACTTC,CASSPRDRGLREQYF
TRBJ1-2,TRBD1,TRBV19,few,TGTGCCAGTAGTATAGATCTGGAGACAGGGCCCTATGGCTACACCTTC,CASSIDLETGPYGYTF
TRBJ2-6,.,TRBV27,few,TGTGCCAGCAGCCTCTCTGGGGCCAACGTCCTGACTTTC,CASSLSGANVLTF
TRBJ1-3,.,TRBV28,.,TGTGCCAGCAGTCCCGGGACCTCTGGAAACACCATATATTTT,CASSPGTSGNTIYF
TRBJ1-4,.,TRBV29-1,.,TGCAGCGTTGAAGTCCGAGGGATTAATGAAAAACTGTTTTTT,CSVEVRGINEKLFF
TRBJ2-2,TRBD2,TRBV29-1,.,TGCAGCGTTGGGGGACTAGCGGGAGGTAAAAAAACGAACACCGGGGAGCTGTTTTTT,CSVGGLAGGKKTNTGELFF
TRBJ2-7,TRBD1,TRBV15,.,TGTGCCACCACTCCGGACAGGGGCTCCTACGAGCAGTACTTC,CATTPDRGSYEQYF
TRBJ2-1,TRBD2,TRBV6-1,.,TGTGCCAGCACTGGGGGGGAAAGCAAATACAATGAGCAGTTCTTC,CASTGGESKYNEQFF
TRBJ2-7,.,TRBV2,.,TGTGCCAGCAGTGGACTGTTACTGGGATCCCACGAGCAGTACTTC,CASSGLLLGSHEQYF
TRBJ1-1,.,TRBV28,.,TGTGCCAGCAGTTTATCAGGGAACACTGAAGCTTTCTTT,CASSLSGNTEAFF
TRBJ2-7,.,TRBV28,.,TGTGCCAGCCGGTTCGGGGGTTTGACCTACGAGCAGTACTTC,CASRFGGLTYEQYF
TRBJ2-1,.,TRBV7-2,.,TGTGCCAGCAGCTTAGTCCAGCGGCGGCGGGACAATGAGCAGTTCTTC,CASSLVQRRRDNEQFF
TRBJ2-5,.,TRBV14,once,TGTGCCAGCAGCTATTCGGGGTTTCCTCAAGAGACCCAGTACTTC,CASSYSGFPQETQYF
TRBJ2-5,TRBD1,TRBV4-3,.,TGCGCCAGCAGCCAAGGTACAGGGGGCTTCGAGACCCAGTACTTC,CASSQGTGGFETQYF
TRBJ1-1,.,TRBV6-6,few,TGTGCCAGCACCGTTTACACTGAAGCTTTCTTT,CASTVYTEAFF
TRBJ2-7,.,TRBV28,once,TGTGCCAGCAGTTTGGACCTGGGGCACTACGAGCAGTACTTC,CASSLDLGHYEQYF
TRBJ1-1,.,TRBV19,few,TGTGCCAGTAGACTCAGCGCAATGAACACTGAAGCTTTCTTT,CASRLSAMNTEAFF
TRBJ2-1,.,TRBV4-1,once,TGCGCCAGCAGCCAAGATGAGGCGTGGGGCAATGAGCAGTTCTTC,CASSQDEAWGNEQFF
TRBJ1-1,TRBD1,TRBV2,.,TGTGCCAGCAGTGATTGGGCTGACAGGGGTAACACTGAAGCTTTCTTT,CASSDWADRGNTEAFF
TRBJ2-1,.,TRBV6-1,.,TGTGCCAGCAGTGAAGCCGCAGGATCTCTCGACTATGAGCAGTTCTTC,CASSEAAGSLDYEQFF
TRBJ2-5,.,TRBV4-1,.,TGCGCCAGCAGCCCCCTGGGCGTGGGAAGTGAGACCCAGTACTTC,CASSPLGVGSETQYF
TRBJ2-1,TRBD2,TRBV15,once,TGTGCCACCAGCAGAGCGGCCATTACTAGCGGGAGGGCCTCTAACAATGAGCAGTTCTTC,CATSRAAITSGRASNNEQFF
TRBJ1-2,.,TRBV5-8,.,TGTGCCAGCAGCCTAGGAATTGGCTACACCTTC,CASSLGIGYTF
TRBJ2-7,.,TRBV28,.,TGTGCCAGCAGGCCTCCCGGGACGTACGAGCAGTACTTC,CASRPPGTYEQYF
TRBJ2-7,.,TRBV2,.,TGTGCCAGCAGTGAGTTCTCACAGGGTATTTACGAGCAGTACTTC,CASSEFSQGIYEQYF
TRBJ1-2,.,TRBV6-1,.,TGTGCCAGCAGTGATCGGCCCGGGAGCTATGGCTACACCTTC,CASSDRPGSYGYTF
TRBJ2-7,.,TRBV7-9,few,TGTGCCAGCACCCCGGTTGGTACCTACGAGCAGTACTTC,CASTPVGTYEQYF
TRBJ2-7,.,TRBV7-9,.,TGTGCCAGCAGCCACGACAGCTACTACGAGCAGTACTTC,CASSHDSYYEQYF
TRBJ2-1,TRBD1,TRBV5-6,.,TGTGCCAGCAGCTTCCCGGGACAGTACAATGAGCAGTTCTTC,CASSFPGQYNEQFF
TRBJ2-7,.,TRBV7-9,.,TGTGCCAGCAGCTTATCGGCTAGGCCGAATTACGAGCAGTACTTC,CASSLSARPNYEQYF
TRBJ2-3,.,TRBV13,.,TGTGCCAGCAGCCCAAAGAGGCTAGGAGATACGCAGTATTTT,CASSPKRLGDTQYF
TRBJ2-1,.,TRBV7-2,.,TGTGCCAGCAGCCCGTTGCTAGCGTGGGATGAGCAGTTCTTC,CASSPLLAWDEQFF
TRBJ1-2,.,TRBV4-1,.,TGCGCCAGCAGCCAAGGAGGGCTCTATGGCTACACCTTC,CASSQGGLYGYTF
TRBJ2-6,.,TRBV5-6,.,TGTGCCAGCAGCTCGGGCCCCAGGTCAGGGGCCAACGTCCTGACTTTC,CASSSGPRSGANVLTF
TRBJ2-1,.,TRBV28,.,TGTGCCAGCAGTTCCACCGCTAGCGACAATGAGCAGTTCTTC,CASSSTASDNEQFF
TRBJ2-3,.,TRBV11-2,.,TGTGCCAGCAGCCACCTTGGGGGGCCCCAGTTAGGTACGCAGTATTTT,CASSHLGGPQLGTQYF
TRBJ2-7,.,TRBV27,.,TGTGCCAGCAGTTTAGGCACCGGGAGCAGAGGGCAGTACTTC,CASSLGTGSRGQYF
TRBJ1-1,TRBD1,TRBV30,few,TGTGCCTGGAGTGTAATCCCCGGGACAGGGGAAGCTTTCTTT,CAWSVIPGTGEAFF
TRBJ1-2,TRBD1,TRBV4-3,.,TGCGCCAGCAGCCAGGGACAGGGGGTAAGGGGCTACACCTTC,CASSQGQGVRGYTF
TRBJ2-5,.,TRBV7-9,.,TGTGCCAGCAACCGGAACAGACTCCAAGAGACCCAGTACTTC,CASNRNRLQETQYF
TRBJ1-1,.,TRBV27,.,TGTGCCAGCAAGTCTATCCCGGGGATACGGAACACTGAAGCTTTCTTT,CASKSIPGIRNTEAFF
TRBJ2-3,TRBD2,TRBV11-2,.,TGTGCCAGCAGCCCTAGGACTAGCGGGAGGGGATATACGCAGTATTTT,CASSPRTSGRGYTQYF
TRBJ1-3,.,TRBV7-7,once,TGTGCCAGCAGCCCGAACACAGGGAGCTCTGGAAACACCATATATTTT,CASSPNTGSSGNTIYF
TRBJ2-7,.,TRBV4-1,.,TGCGCCAGCAGCCAAGATCCGGGTAGCTACGAGCAGTACTTC,CASSQDPGSYEQYF
TRBJ1-3,.,TRBV7-8,.,TGTGCCAGCAGCTTAGGCACAGACTCTGGAAACACCATATATTTT,CASSLGTDSGNTIYF
TRBJ1-1,.,TRBV5-1,.,TGCGCCAGCAGCGACTGGGGGAGTGAAGCTTTCTTT,CASSDWGSEAFF